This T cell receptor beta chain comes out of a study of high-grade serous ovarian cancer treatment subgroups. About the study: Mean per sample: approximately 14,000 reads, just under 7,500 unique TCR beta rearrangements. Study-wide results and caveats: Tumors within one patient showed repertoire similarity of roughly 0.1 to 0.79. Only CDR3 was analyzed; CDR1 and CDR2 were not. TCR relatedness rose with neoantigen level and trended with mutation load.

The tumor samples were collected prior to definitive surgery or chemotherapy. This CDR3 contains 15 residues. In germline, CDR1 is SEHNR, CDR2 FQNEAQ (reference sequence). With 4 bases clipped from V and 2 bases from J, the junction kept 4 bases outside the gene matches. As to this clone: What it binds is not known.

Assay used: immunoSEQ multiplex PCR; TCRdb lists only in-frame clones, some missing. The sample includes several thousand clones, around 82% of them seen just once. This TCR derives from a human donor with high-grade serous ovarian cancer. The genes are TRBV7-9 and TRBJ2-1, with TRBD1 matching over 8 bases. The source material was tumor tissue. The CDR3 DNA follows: TGTGCCAGCAGCTCACAGGGGGGTCCCTACAATGAGCAGTTCTTC. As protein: CASSSQGGPYNEQFF.